These 30 T cell receptor beta chains were sequenced from one sample in a study of tumor-infiltrating lymphocytes in primary liver carcinoma. The blood RNA (from unsorted whole blood) was obtained, and germline DNA was also extracted. Total RNA amounting to 500 ng was the source from which TCR beta cDNA was made with a constant-region primer. Libraries of TCR beta came from three nested multiplex PCR rounds with slightly modified ARM-PCR. Running 9 to 11 cycles apiece, the first two PCR rounds relied on TRBV1-TRBV30 forward primers together with a C-beta reverse primer. TCRdb processed the multiplex PCR reads anew with MiXCR; each CDR3 protein has one entry. In the table there are about 320,000 distinct CDR3 sequences, 45% to 70% of which are singletons. What was sequenced was peripheral blood. The receptors originated from a woman in her 30s with primary liver carcinoma and hepatitis B virus infection.

This clonotype was recorded a few times. This rearrangement joins TRBV14 to TRBJ1-5; maybe TRBD1 (6 bases). V lost 1 base to trimming and J lost 2 bases, with 12 bases between them. The CDR3 totals 16 residues. CDR1 SGHDN and CDR2 FVKESK come from the germline V gene. CDR3: CASSQVGGQGNQPQHF. The CDR3 coding sequence is TGTGCCAGCAGCCAAGTCGGGGGGCAGGGCAATCAGCCCCAGCATTTT.

Remarks on this clonotype: Mismatch with germline at one junction end may stem from a read error. J is TRBJ2-3 and V is TRBV6-4; either TRBD1 or TRBD2 may fit D (5 bases each). This CDR3 is built from 14 residues. In germline, CDR1 is MRHNA, CDR2 SNTAGT. CDR3 sequence: CVSSDRDSTDTQYF. CDR3 DNA sequence: TGTGTCAGCAGTGACCGGGACAGCACAGATACGCAGTATTTT.

This clonotype was observed once. This may be a read error: a much more frequent sequence differs by one nucleotide. The gene calls are TRBV6-5 and TRBJ2-7, with TRBD2 matching over 8 bases. There are 14 residues in the CDR3. The germline V gene encodes CDR1 MNHEY and CDR2 SVGAGI. V lost 8 bases and J lost 3; bases outside the gene matches: 9. The DNA for the CDR3 is TGTGCCAGCTCGAAGCGGGGGCGCCGCTACGAGCAGTACTTC. It is translated as CASSKRGRRYEQYF.

About this clonotype itself: A read error may account for a junction end that differs from germline. The chain employs TRBV12-5 and TRBJ2-1; TRBD2 might be the D (6 bases). Germline CDR1 LGHNT, CDR2 FRNRAP. The CDR3 loop spans 16 amino acids. The CDR3 here is CACGPTLSGPYNEQFF. The CDR3 bases are TGTGCTTGTGGCCCGACCCTGAGCGGGCCCTACAATGAGCAGTTCTTC.

The table lists this clonotype with a count of one. Lacking the conserved final phenylalanine or tryptophan, this CDR3 likely reflects a read error. The chain uses TRBV7-8 and TRBJ2-7, with 11 bases identical to TRBD2. There are 15 residues in the CDR3. In germline, CDR1 is SGHVS, CDR2 FQNEAQ. Trimming removed 5 bases from V and 3 bases from J; junction bases left unmatched: 6. CDR3 region: CASSPRGTSGYEQYL. CDR3 bases: TGTGCCAGCAGCCCCCGGGGGACTAGCGGCTACGAGCAGTACTTA.

Note on this clonotype: This could be a read error, since a much larger clone is one nucleotide away. The chain has TRBV6-5 and TRBJ2-7; tentative D call: TRBD1 (5 bases). The CDR3 is 15 residues long. Germline V gene sequence: CDR1 MNHEY, CDR2 SVGAGI. The CDR3: CATSYMQGLAYEQYF. CDR3 nucleotide sequence: TGTGCCACCAGTTACATGCAGGGCCTTGCCTACGAGCAGTACTTC.

CDR3 loop: CARANLPDSYNEQFF. The CDR3 bases are TGCGCCAGAGCAAACCTACCGGACTCCTACAATGAGCAGTTCTTC. This chain joins TRBV4-1 and TRBJ2-1; D remains unclear. V gave up 9 bases and J gave up 0 bases, with 15 bases separating them. Per germline, CDR1 MGHRA and CDR2 YSYEKL. CDR3 length equals 15 residues.

This clonotype was detected only once. Mismatch with germline at one junction end may stem from a read error. The gene calls are TRBV11-1 and TRBJ2-6; 10 nucleotides align to TRBD2. CDR1 is SGHAT and CDR2 is FQDESV in the germline V gene (reference sequence). This CDR3 has 17 amino acids. CDR3 loop: CTSGRGKEISGANVLTF. In nucleotides, the CDR3 is TGTACCAGCGGGAGGGGAAAAGAGATCTCTGGGGCCAACGTCCTGACTTTC.

This clonotype was seen more than once but under ten times. The V and J genes are TRBV10-3 and TRBJ2-1; 8 positions match TRBD2. Germline V gives CDR1 ENHRY, CDR2 SYGVKD. CDR3 length equals 12 residues. With 7 bases clipped from V and 8 bases from J, the junction kept 4 bases outside the gene matches. The CDR3 DNA follows: TGTGCCATCAAGCGGGAGAGTGATGAGCAGTTCTTC. Its translation: CAIKRESDEQFF.

The chain joins TRBV29-1 to TRBJ2-3, with D maybe TRBD2 (5 bases). The V gene's germline CDR1 is SQVTM and CDR2 ANQGSEA. The CDR3 consists of 16 residues. V lost 4 bases to trimming and J lost 10 bases, with 27 bases between them. CDR3: CSVVVGPDSHFDAQYF. Here the CDR3 DNA reads TGCAGCGTTGTGGTCGGACCGGACTCCCATTTTGATGCGCAGTATTTT.

The sample holds many counts of this clonotype. The chain has TRBV11-3 and TRBJ2-5; 10 bases match TRBD1. Trimming cost V 5 bases and J 3 bases; bases outside gene matches: 6. The CDR3 spans 15 residues. Germline CDR1 and CDR2: SGHNT and YENEEA. CDR3 in amino acids: CASSLDRGSKETQYF. In nucleotides, the CDR3 is TGTGCCAGCAGCCTGGACAGGGGGTCCAAAGAGACCCAGTACTTC.

The rearrangement uses TRBV11-2 and TRBJ2-3; D is possibly TRBD1 or TRBD2 (5 bases each). The CDR3 sequence is 14 residues long. CDR1 SGHAT and CDR2 FQNNGV come from the germline V gene. V shed 4 bases and J shed 4 bases, with 12 bases lying between them. The CDR3 here is CASSSGQTADTQYF. The CDR3 DNA follows: TGTGCCAGCAGCTCGGGGCAAACCGCAGATACGCAGTATTTT.

This clonotype has ten or more counts. V is TRBV7-9 and J is TRBJ2-2, with D perhaps matching TRBD2 (5 bases). Germline V lookup: CDR1 SEHNR, CDR2 FQNEAQ (reference sequence). The CDR3 is made up of 14 amino acids. With 0 bases removed from V and 6 bases from J, the gap between germline ends came to 8 bases. The CDR3 nucleotides read TGTGCCAGCAGCTTAGCAGCGGCCCCCGGGGAGCTGTTTTTT. Protein sequence: CASSLAAAPGELFF.

This clonotype was detected only once. A much larger clone sits a single nucleotide away, making a read error possible. This chain connects TRBV21-1 to TRBJ2-1. The J call is in doubt because the DNA end fits TRBJ2-7 better. TRBV21-1 is an annotated pseudogene. This CDR3 has 12 residues. CDR3 region: CASSKAWAEQYF. CDR3 DNA: TGTGCCAGCAGCAAAGCTTGGGCTGAGCAGTACTTC.

Remarks on this clonotype: Just one base apart from a much larger clone, this may be a read error. The rearrangement links TRBV10-2 to TRBJ2-1, with a possible D match to TRBD1 (5 bases). This CDR3 is built from 15 residues. Germline V gives CDR1 WSHSY, CDR2 SAAADI. The CDR3 loop reads CASSEDRPTYNERFF. The CDR3 nucleotides read TGCGCCAGCAGTGAGGACAGACCTACCTACAATGAGCGGTTCTTC.

This clonotype was recorded at least ten times. V is TRBV4-3 and J is TRBJ2-4, with 12 nucleotides matching TRBD2. This CDR3 contains 16 residues. The V gene's germline CDR1 is LGHNA and CDR2 YSLEER. The J segment lost 3 bases and the V segment lost 1 base, leaving 1 base of the junction unmatched. CDR3 protein: CASSQALAGGKNIQYF. As DNA, the CDR3 is TGCGCCAGCAGCCAAGCACTAGCGGGAGGCAAAAACATTCAGTACTTC.

On this clonotype: One junction end disagrees with the germline gene, perhaps due to a read error. The chain combines TRBV11-2 with TRBJ1-1, with D unresolved. Germline CDR1 reads SGHAT; CDR2 reads FQNNGV. The CDR3 has 12 residues. As DNA, the CDR3 is TGTGCCAGCAGCCCCTCAAAAGTTGAAGCTGTCTTT. Its protein is CASSPSKVEAVF.

The chain employs TRBV28 and TRBJ2-5, with D uncertain. Trimming took 2 bases from V and 9 from J, leaving 22 bases between them. The CDR3 totals 16 residues. Germline CDR1 MDHEN, CDR2 SYDVKM. CDR3 nucleotide sequence: TGTGCCAGCAGTTTACCCCCCAGGAGCGCCCAAGTGGCCCAGTACTTC. As protein: CASSLPPRSAQVAQYF.

The table lists this clonotype with a count of one. This chain joins TRBV7-9 and TRBJ2-7, with TRBD2 matching 13 bases. In germline, CDR1 is SEHNR, CDR2 FQNEAQ (reference sequence). Trimming removed 4 bases from V and 9 bases from J; junction bases left unmatched: 6. The CDR3 totals 14 residues. For the CDR3, the DNA is TGTGCCAGCAGCTACGGGACTAGCGGGGACGGGCAGTACTTC. Protein sequence: CASSYGTSGDGQYF.

This clonotype was seen a single time. A much larger clone sits a single nucleotide away, making a read error possible. The J gene is TRBJ1-2, the V gene TRBV6-5, with no clear D. The CDR3 spans 12 residues. Germline assignment: CDR1 MNHEY and CDR2 SVGAGI. The CDR3 spells CDSSQTSYGYTF. In DNA, the CDR3 is TGTGACAGCAGTCAGACGAGCTATGGCTACACCTTC.

This clonotype has only a few counts. J is TRBJ1-5 and V is TRBV5-4, with unresolved D. This CDR3 spans 13 amino acids. V lost 4 bases to trimming and J lost 4 bases, with 9 bases between them. The germline CDR1 and CDR2 sequences are SGHNT and YYREEE (reference sequence). Written as DNA, the CDR3 is TGTGCCAGCAGCCCGGACCCAAATCAGCCCCAGCATTTT. Its protein is CASSPDPNQPQHF.

This chain uses TRBV6-2 or TRBV6-3 with TRBJ2-1; D tentatively reads TRBD1 or TRBD2 (5 bases each). The CDR3 consists of 14 residues. Trimming took 0 bases from V and 8 from J, leaving 11 bases between them. The V gene's germline CDR1 is MNHEY and CDR2 SVGEGT. This chain's CDR3 is CASSYSGTLDEQFF. The CDR3 coding sequence is TGTGCCAGCAGTTACTCGGGGACCCTTGATGAGCAGTTCTTC.

This chain uses TRBV10-3 with TRBJ1-2; D uncertain. The CDR3 has 12 amino acids. The germline V and J ends were trimmed by 0 bases and 8 bases, with 7 bases remaining between them. Germline V gene data show CDR1 as ENHRY and CDR2 as SYGVKD. The CDR3 sequence: CAISESVCGYTF. In nucleotides, the CDR3 is TGTGCCATCAGTGAGTCGGTTTGCGGCTACACCTTC.

V usage is TRBV5-1 and J usage is TRBJ2-3; 7 positions match TRBD1. This CDR3 is 14 amino acids long. V lost 0 bases and J lost 4; bases outside the gene matches: 2. Germline V gene data show CDR1 as SGHRS and CDR2 as YFSETQ. The CDR3 sequence: CASSLGQGPDTQYF. In DNA form, the CDR3 reads TGCGCCAGCAGCTTGGGACAGGGCCCAGATACGCAGTATTTT. Using reference TRBV5-1 and TRBJ2-3 for the parts outside the CDR3, the full variable domain is KAGVTQTPRYLIKTRGQQVTLSCSPISGHRSVSWYQQTPGQGLQFLFEYFSETQRNKGNFPGRFSGRQFSNSRSEMNVSTLELGDSALYLCASSLGQGPDTQYFGPGTRLTVL.

This clonotype has only a few counts. The rearrangement links TRBV18 to TRBJ1-2; tentatively, D is TRBD1 (6 bases). Trimming cost V 2 bases and J 6 bases, with 10 bases left between them. This CDR3 contains 13 residues. The germline V gene has CDR1 KGHSH and CDR2 LQKENI. The CDR3 reads CASSPRTANGYTF. The CDR3 DNA reads TGTGCCAGCTCACCAAGGACAGCGAATGGCTACACCTTC.

This clonotype was detected a few times. The chain combines TRBV12-3 or TRBV12-4 with TRBJ2-1; 10 nucleotides match TRBD2. J gave up 5 bases and V 2 bases, and 3 bases lay outside the gene matches. The CDR3 runs to 15 residues. CDR3 in amino acids: CASSLSSGGHNEQFF. The CDR3 nucleotides are TGTGCCAGCAGTTTATCTAGCGGGGGTCACAATGAGCAGTTCTTC.

This clonotype was seen only once. A much larger clone lies one base from this, so it may be a read error. The J gene is TRBJ2-1, the V gene TRBV4-2; either TRBD1 or TRBD2 may supply D (6 bases each). Germline V gene sequence: CDR1 LGHNA, CDR2 YNFKEQ. This CDR3 comprises 17 residues. CDR3 sequence (DNA): TGCGCCAGCAGCCAAAGGTGGGGGGAATGGAGGGACAATAAGCAGTTCTTC. Protein: CASSQRWGEWRDNKQFF.

This clonotype has just a few counts. The J gene is TRBJ1-5, the V gene TRBV28, with a weak D call TRBD1 (5 bases). This CDR3 has 13 amino acids. Trimming stripped 2 bases from V and 6 bases from J, with 8 bases between. Looked up from germline, CDR1 is MDHEN and CDR2 is SYDVKM. CDR3 nucleotides: TGTGCCAGCAGTTTACCCGGGGGTCAGCCCCAGCATTTT. Its protein is CASSLPGGQPQHF.

In the case of this clonotype: A much larger clone lies a single base off, so this may be a read error. The rearrangement joins TRBV12-3 or TRBV12-4 to TRBJ2-5, with a possible D match to TRBD1 (5 bases). CDR3 length equals 12 residues. The V end lost 4 bases, the J end lost 5 bases, and 8 bases lay between the germline ends. The CDR3 reads CASSWGYETQYF. CDR3 coding DNA: TGTGCCAGCAGTTGGGGCTATGAGACCCAGTACTTC.

Regarding this clonotype: An end of the junction does not agree with germline; a read error may underlie this. The V and J genes are TRBV11-2 and TRBJ2-1, with 7 bases fitting TRBD1. The CDR3 runs to 16 residues. The germline gives CDR1 SGHAT, CDR2 FQNNGV. CDR3 amino acids: CARSTSTGPGSNGQFF. The DNA for the CDR3 is TGTGCCAGAAGCACTTCGACAGGGCCCGGTTCCAATGGGCAGTTCTTC.